Listed here are 4 T cell receptor beta chains from one sample, sequenced in a study of T cell responses to AZD1222 COVID-19 vaccine. Libraries were prepared by immunoSEQ multiplex PCR; TCRdb keeps only in-frame clonotypes and omits some of them. The sample shows roughly 120,000 clones, 80% to 90% of them seen only once. Sequences were derived from peripheral blood, sampled 28 days after the second AZD1222 dose. The receptors come from an adult who received the AZD1222 COVID-19 vaccine.

The rearrangement joins TRBV6-5 to TRBJ2-2; 7 nucleotides line up with TRBD1. The CDR3 consists of 16 residues. Trimming at V came to 2 bases and at J to 4 bases, leaving 7 bases not matched to a gene. CDR1 and CDR2 from the germline V gene are MNHEY and SVGAGI. The CDR3: CASSYPQGSSTGELFF. CDR3 in DNA: TGTGCCAGCAGTTACCCACAGGGGTCGAGCACCGGGGAGCTGTTTTTT.

Points on this clone: Other nucleotide sequences from this sample produce the same CDR3. The chain couples TRBV5-4 to TRBJ1-4, with 8 bases that match TRBD1. Germline CDR1 SGHNT, CDR2 YYREEE (reference sequence). CDR3 length equals 14 residues. Trimming removed 4 bases from V and 7 bases from J; junction bases left unmatched: 6. This CDR3 reads CASSLQGASEKLFF. The CDR3 nucleotides read TGTGCCAGCAGCCTCCAGGGGGCGAGTGAAAAACTGTTTTTT.

V gene TRBV18 combines with J gene TRBJ1-4; 9 nucleotides match TRBD1. The ends lost 6 bases at V and 3 bases at J; junction bases unmatched: 5. This CDR3 comprises 15 residues. Germline CDR1 reads KGHSH; CDR2 reads LQKENI. CDR3 sequence (DNA): TGTGCCAGCTCCCCTAACAGGGGGCCTAATGAAAAACTGTTTTTT. Amino acid sequence: CASSPNRGPNEKLFF.

The chain is built from TRBV13 and TRBJ2-5; the D is unclear. Germline V gene sequence: CDR1 PRHDT, CDR2 FYEKMQ (reference sequence). With 5 bases removed from V and 4 bases from J, the gap between germline ends came to 8 bases. The CDR3 runs to 12 residues. CDR3 in amino acids: CASSLQSETQYF. CDR3 nucleotide sequence: TGTGCCAGCAGCCTACAATCAGAGACCCAGTACTTC.